This T cell receptor (beta chain) was retrieved from a study of blood T cell repertoires in COVID-19. About the study: Samples taken during acute and convalescent COVID-19 were collected in the United States, Italy and Spain. T cells, B-cell-depleted T cells, or PBMCs supplied cDNA or gDNA.

Per the original data handling: Amplification with reference gene primers provided the estimates of nucleated cell counts. Method: immunoSEQ multiplex PCR; TCRdb's copy keeps in-frame clones and lacks some. The DNA was the basis for D and trimming; V, J and clone size are from that table. The repertoire holds about 100,000 clones, with about 82% as singletons. The germline V gene encodes CDR1 SQVTM and CDR2 ANQGSEA. This CDR3 contains 14 residues. Trimming took off 5 bases at V and 0 bases at J, with 14 bases between the two ends. The V gene is TRBV29-1, the J gene TRBJ2-7; perhaps TRBD1 as D (6 bases). Sequenced: peripheral blood. The receptor's source is a woman aged 60-75 years in a cohort sampled during active or convalescent COVID-19. In nucleotides, the CDR3 is TGCAGCGTTTCCCGGACAGCGAGCTCCTACGAGCAGTACTTC. Translating it yields CSVSRTASSYEQYF.